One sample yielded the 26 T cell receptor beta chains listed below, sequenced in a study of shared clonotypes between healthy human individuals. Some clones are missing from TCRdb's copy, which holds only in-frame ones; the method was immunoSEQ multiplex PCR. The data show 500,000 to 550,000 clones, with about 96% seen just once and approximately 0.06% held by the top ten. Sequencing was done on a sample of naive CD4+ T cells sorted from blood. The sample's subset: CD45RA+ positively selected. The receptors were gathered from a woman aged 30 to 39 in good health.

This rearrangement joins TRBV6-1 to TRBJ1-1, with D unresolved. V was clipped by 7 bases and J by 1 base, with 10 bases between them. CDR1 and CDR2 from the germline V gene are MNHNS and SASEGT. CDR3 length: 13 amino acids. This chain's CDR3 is CASKYGPNTEAFF. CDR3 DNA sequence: TGTGCCAGCAAATACGGACCGAACACTGAAGCTTTCTTT.

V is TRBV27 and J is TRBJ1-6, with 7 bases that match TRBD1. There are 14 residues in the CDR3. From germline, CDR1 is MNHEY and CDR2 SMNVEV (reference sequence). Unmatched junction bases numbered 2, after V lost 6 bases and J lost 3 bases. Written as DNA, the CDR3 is TGTGCCAGCAGCCGGGACAGCTATAATTCACCCCTCCACTTT. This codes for CASSRDSYNSPLHF.

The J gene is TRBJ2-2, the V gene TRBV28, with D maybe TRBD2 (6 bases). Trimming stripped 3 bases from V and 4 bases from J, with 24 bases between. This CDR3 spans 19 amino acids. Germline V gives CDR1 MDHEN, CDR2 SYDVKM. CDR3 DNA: TGTGCCAGCAGTTTTCCACTAGGTGCCTCGGGAGCCGGCACCGGGGAGCTGTTTTTT. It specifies CASSFPLGASGAGTGELFF.

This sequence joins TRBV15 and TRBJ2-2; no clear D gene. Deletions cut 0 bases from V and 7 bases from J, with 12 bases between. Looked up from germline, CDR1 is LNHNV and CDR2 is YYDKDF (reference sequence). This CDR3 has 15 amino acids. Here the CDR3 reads CATSRDMNPYGELFF. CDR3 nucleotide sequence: TGTGCCACCAGCAGAGATATGAATCCTTACGGGGAGCTGTTTTTT. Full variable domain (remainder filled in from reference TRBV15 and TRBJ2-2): DAMVIQNPRYQVTQFGKPVTLSCSQTLNHNVMYWYQQKSSQAPKLLFHYYDKDFNNEADTPDNFQSRRPNTSFCFLDIRSPGLGDTAMYLCATSRDMNPYGELFFGEGSRLTVL.

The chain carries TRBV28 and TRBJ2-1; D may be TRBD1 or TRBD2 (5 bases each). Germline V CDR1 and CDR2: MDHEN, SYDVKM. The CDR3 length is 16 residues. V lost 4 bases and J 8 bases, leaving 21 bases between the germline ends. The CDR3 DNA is TGTGCCAGCAGTTCCTCCGGGACCTTGACGGGTCATGAGCAGTTCTTC. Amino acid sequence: CASSSSGTLTGHEQFF.

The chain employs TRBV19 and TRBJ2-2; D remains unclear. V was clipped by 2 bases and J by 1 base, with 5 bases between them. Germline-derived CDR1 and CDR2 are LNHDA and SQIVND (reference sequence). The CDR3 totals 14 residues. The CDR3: CASSIQVNTGELFF. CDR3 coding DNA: TGTGCCAGTAGTATACAGGTGAACACCGGGGAGCTGTTTTTT.

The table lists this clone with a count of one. CDR3 region: CASSDRTSGTDTQYF. CDR3 sequence (DNA): TGCGCCAGCAGCGACAGGACTAGCGGCACAGATACGCAGTATTTT. The V and J genes are TRBV4-1 and TRBJ2-3, with 9 bases that match TRBD2. V was clipped by 5 bases and J by 1 base; unmatched bases: 4. CDR1 and CDR2 from the germline V gene are MGHRA and YSYEKL. The CDR3 is made up of 15 amino acids.

DNA of the CDR3: TGTGCCAGCTCACCCACCACGGGTGGGGCTAGCGGATTAGCCAAAAACATTCAGTACTTC. It encodes CASSPTTGGASGLAKNIQYF. The chain couples TRBV18 to TRBJ2-4, with TRBD2 matching 7 bases. The V gene's germline CDR1 is KGHSH and CDR2 LQKENI. V was pared by 3 bases and J by 0 bases, with 17 bases of the junction left unmatched. The CDR3 runs 20 residues.

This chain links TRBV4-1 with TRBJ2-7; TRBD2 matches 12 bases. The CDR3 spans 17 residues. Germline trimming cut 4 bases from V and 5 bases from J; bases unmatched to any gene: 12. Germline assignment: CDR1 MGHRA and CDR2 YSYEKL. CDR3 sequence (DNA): TGCGCCAGCAGCCTTTGGGGGTCCGGACTAGCGGGAAACGAGCAGTACTTC. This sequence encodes CASSLWGSGLAGNEQYF.

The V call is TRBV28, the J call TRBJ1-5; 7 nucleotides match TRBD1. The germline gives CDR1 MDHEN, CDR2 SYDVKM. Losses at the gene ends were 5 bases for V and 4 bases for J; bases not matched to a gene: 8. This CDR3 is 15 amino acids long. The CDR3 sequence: CASSIPQGKNQPQHF. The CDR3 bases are TGTGCCAGCAGTATACCACAGGGGAAGAATCAGCCCCAGCATTTT.

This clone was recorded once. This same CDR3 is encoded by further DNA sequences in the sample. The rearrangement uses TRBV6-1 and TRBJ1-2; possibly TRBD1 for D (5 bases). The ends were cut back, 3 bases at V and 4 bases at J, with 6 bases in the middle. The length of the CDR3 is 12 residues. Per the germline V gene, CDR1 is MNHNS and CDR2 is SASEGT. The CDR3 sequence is CASSEGVYGYTF. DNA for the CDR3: TGTGCCAGCAGTGAGGGGGTCTATGGCTACACCTTC.

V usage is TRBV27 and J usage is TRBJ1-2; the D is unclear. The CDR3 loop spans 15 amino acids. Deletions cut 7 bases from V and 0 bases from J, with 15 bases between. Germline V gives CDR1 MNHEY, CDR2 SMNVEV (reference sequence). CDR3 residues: CASKAEGSSNYGYTF. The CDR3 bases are TGTGCCAGCAAGGCAGAAGGCAGCTCTAACTATGGCTACACCTTC.

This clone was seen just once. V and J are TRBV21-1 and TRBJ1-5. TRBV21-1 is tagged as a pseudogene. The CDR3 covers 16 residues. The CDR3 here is CASSKGVKYSNQPQHF. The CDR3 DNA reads TGTGCCAGCAGCAAAGGGGTGAAGTATAGCAATCAGCCCCAGCATTTT.

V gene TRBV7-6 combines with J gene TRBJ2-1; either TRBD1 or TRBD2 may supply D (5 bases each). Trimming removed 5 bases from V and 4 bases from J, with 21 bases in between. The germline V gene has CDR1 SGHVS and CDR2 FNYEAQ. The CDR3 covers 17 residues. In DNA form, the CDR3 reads TGTGCCAGCAGCCTAGAGGCAGGGATAGGAGGTTACAATGAGCAGTTCTTC. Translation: CASSLEAGIGGYNEQFF.

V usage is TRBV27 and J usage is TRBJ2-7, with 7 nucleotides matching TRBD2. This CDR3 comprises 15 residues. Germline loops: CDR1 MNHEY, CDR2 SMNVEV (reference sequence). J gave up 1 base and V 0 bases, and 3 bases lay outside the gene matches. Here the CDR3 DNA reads TGTGCCAGCAGTTTATCAAGCGGGGCATCCTACGAGCAGTACTTC. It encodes CASSLSSGASYEQYF.

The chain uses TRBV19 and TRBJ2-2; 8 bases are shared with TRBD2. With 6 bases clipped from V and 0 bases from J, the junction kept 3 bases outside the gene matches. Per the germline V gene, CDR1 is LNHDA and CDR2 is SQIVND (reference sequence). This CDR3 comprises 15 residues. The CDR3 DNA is TGTGCCAGTAGGCGCGGGGGGACGAACACCGGGGAGCTGTTTTTT. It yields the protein CASRRGGTNTGELFF.

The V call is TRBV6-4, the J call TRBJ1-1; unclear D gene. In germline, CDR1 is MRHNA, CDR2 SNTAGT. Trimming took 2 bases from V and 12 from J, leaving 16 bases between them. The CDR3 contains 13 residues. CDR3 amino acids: CASSDEDGLKSFF. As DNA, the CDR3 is TGTGCCAGCAGTGACGAGGACGGTCTGAAGTCTTTCTTT.

The CDR3 sequence is CSVEAPGPPNTGELFF. The CDR3 nucleotides read TGCAGCGTTGAAGCTCCGGGACCACCGAACACCGGGGAGCTGTTTTTT. The rearrangement uses TRBV29-1 and TRBJ2-2, with D perhaps matching TRBD1 or TRBD2 (5 bases each). The germline V and J ends were trimmed by 1 base and 0 bases, with 12 bases remaining between them. CDR3 length: 16 amino acids. Germline V lookup: CDR1 SQVTM, CDR2 ANQGSEA.

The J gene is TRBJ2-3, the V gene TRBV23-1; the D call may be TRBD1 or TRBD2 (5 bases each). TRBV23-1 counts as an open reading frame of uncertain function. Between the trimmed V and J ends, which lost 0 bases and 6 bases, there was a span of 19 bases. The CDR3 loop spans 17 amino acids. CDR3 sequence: CASSQSTQRDELDTQYF. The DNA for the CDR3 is TGCGCCAGCAGTCAATCAACACAGAGGGACGAATTGGATACGCAGTATTTT.

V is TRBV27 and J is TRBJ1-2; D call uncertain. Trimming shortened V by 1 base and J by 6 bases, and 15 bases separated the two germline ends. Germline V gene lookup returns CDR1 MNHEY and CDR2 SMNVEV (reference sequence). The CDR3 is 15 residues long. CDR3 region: CASSLYPPQWNGYTF. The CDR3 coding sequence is TGTGCCAGCAGTTTATACCCTCCTCAGTGGAATGGCTACACCTTC.

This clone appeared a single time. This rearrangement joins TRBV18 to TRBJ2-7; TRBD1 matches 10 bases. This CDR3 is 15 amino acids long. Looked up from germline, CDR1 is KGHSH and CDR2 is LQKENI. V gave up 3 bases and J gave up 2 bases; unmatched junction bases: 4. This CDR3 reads CASSPRQGAAYEQYF. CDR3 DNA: TGTGCCAGCTCACCCCGACAGGGGGCTGCCTACGAGCAGTACTTC.

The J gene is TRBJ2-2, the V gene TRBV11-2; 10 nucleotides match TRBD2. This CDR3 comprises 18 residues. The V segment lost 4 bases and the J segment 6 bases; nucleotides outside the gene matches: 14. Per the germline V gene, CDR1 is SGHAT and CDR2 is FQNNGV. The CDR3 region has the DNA TGTGCCAGCAGCTCAGGACTAGCGGTCTCACCTACCTCCGGGGAGCTGTTTTTT. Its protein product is CASSSGLAVSPTSGELFF.

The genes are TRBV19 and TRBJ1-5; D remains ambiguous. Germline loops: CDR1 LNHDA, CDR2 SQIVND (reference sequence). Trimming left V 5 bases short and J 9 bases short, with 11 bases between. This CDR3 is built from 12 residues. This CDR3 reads CASSGQLGPQHF. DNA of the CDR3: TGTGCCAGTAGTGGTCAACTGGGGCCCCAGCATTTT.

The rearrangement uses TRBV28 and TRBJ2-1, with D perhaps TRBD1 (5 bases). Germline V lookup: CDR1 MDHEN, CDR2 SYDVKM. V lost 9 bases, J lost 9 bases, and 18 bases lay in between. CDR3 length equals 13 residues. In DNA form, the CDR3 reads TGTGCCAGTACAGGATGGGGTAGTAGTGAGCAGTTCTTC. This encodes CASTGWGSSEQFF.

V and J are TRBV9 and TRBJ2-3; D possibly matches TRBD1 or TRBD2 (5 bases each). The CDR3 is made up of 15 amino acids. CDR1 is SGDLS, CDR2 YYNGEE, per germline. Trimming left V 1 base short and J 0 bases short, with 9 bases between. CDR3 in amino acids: CASSVRGGSTDTQYF. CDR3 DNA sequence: TGTGCCAGCAGCGTAAGGGGCGGGAGCACAGATACGCAGTATTTT.

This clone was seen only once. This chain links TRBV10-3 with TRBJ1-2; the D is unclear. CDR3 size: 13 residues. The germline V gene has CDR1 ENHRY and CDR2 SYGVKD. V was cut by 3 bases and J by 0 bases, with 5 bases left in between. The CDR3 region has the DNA TGTGCCATCAGTGAACAGACTAACTATGGCTACACCTTC. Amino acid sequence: CAISEQTNYGYTF.